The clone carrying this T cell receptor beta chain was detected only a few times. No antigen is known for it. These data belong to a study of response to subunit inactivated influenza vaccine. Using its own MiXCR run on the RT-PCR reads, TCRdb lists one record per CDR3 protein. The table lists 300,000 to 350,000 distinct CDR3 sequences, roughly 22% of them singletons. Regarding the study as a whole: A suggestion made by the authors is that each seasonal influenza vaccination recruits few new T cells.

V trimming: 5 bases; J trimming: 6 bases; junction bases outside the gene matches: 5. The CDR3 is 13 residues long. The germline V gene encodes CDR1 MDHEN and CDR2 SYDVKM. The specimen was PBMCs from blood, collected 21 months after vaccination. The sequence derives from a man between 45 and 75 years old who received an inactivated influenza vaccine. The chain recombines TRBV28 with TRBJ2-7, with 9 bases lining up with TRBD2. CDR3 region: CASSTGLASEQYF. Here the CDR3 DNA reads TGTGCCAGCAGTACGGGACTAGCTTCCGAGCAGTACTTC. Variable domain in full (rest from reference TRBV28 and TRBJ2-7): DVKVTQSSRYLVKRTGEKVFLECVQDMDHENMFWYRQDPGLGLRLIYFSYDVKMKEKGDIPEGYSVSREKKERFSLILESASTNQTSMYLCASSTGLASEQYFGPGTRLTVT.